These 24 T cell receptor beta chains originate from one sample sequenced in a study of blood T cell repertoires in COVID-19. Clones were sequenced by immunoSEQ multiplex PCR, and TCRdb holds only the in-frame ones, with some missing. In the table there are tens of thousands of clones, around 90% of which are singletons. Input material: peripheral blood. These TCRs come from a woman aged 25 to 39 in a cohort sampled during active COVID-19.

J is TRBJ1-2 and V is TRBV23-1, with D possibly matching TRBD1 (5 bases). TRBV23-1 is labeled an ORF, and its function is uncertain. The V end was cut by 0 bases, the J end by 6 bases, with 14 bases between. CDR3 length: 15 amino acids. The CDR3 reads CASSQSPGTRDGYTF. The CDR3 nucleotides read TGCGCCAGCAGTCAATCGCCAGGCACCAGGGATGGCTACACCTTC.

The genes are TRBV11-3 and TRBJ2-1; 10 bases agree with TRBD2. Germline values: CDR1 SGHNT, CDR2 YENEEA. With V trimmed by 4 bases and J by 0 bases, 3 bases remained unmatched. This CDR3 contains 16 residues. The CDR3 spells CASSSSGGSSYNEQFF. The CDR3 DNA reads as TGTGCCAGCAGCTCTAGCGGGGGTAGCTCCTACAATGAGCAGTTCTTC. Using reference TRBV11-3 and TRBJ2-1 for the parts outside the CDR3, the full variable domain is EAGVVQSPRYKIIEKKQPVAFWCNPISGHNTLYWYLQNLGQGPELLIRYENEEAVDDSQLPKDRFSAERLKGVDSTLKIQPAELGDSAVYLCASSSSGGSSYNEQFFGPGTRLTVL.

This clone was detected only once. This rearrangement joins TRBV5-8 to TRBJ1-3; 9 positions agree with TRBD1. In germline, CDR1 is SGHTS, CDR2 YDEGEE. The J segment lost 2 bases and the V segment lost 4 bases, leaving 7 bases of the junction unmatched. The CDR3 sequence is 16 residues long. Written as DNA, the CDR3 is TGTGCCAGCAGCACGGGACAGGGCTCGACTGGAAACACCATATATTTT. Translated, it gives CASSTGQGSTGNTIYF. The full variable domain, completed using reference TRBV5-8 and TRBJ1-3, is EAGVTQSPTHLIKTRGQQATLRCSPISGHTSVYWYQQALGLGLQFLLWYDEGEERNRGNFPPRFSGRQFPNYSSELNVNALELEDSALYLCASSTGQGSTGNTIYFGEGSWLTVV.

The chain uses TRBV7-2 and TRBJ2-1; 9 positions agree with TRBD2. This CDR3 is 15 amino acids long. V dropped 5 bases and J dropped 8; count of bases not matched to a gene: 10. Germline V gives CDR1 SGHTA, CDR2 FQGNSA. CDR3 nucleotides: TGTGCCAGCAGCCCTAGCGGGACCGCCCTGGATGAGCAGTTCTTC. Encoded protein: CASSPSGTALDEQFF.

The rearrangement uses TRBV7-3 and TRBJ2-1, with D hard to call. The CDR3 runs to 14 residues. Trimming stripped 0 bases from V and 4 bases from J, with 7 bases between. Germline V gene data show CDR1 as SGHTA and CDR2 as FQGTGA. CDR3: CASSLTTYYNEQFF. The DNA for the CDR3 is TGTGCCAGCAGCTTAACGACTTATTACAATGAGCAGTTCTTC.

The chain joins TRBV6-2 or TRBV6-3 to TRBJ2-7; 7 nucleotides agree with TRBD1. The CDR3 runs to 14 residues. J was trimmed by 1 base and V by 5 bases; bases with no gene match: 5. Germline loops: CDR1 MNHEY, CDR2 SVGEGT. CDR3 DNA sequence: TGTGCCAGCAGTCCGTCGACAGGGTCCTACGAGCAGTACTTC. Its translation: CASSPSTGSYEQYF.

The chain has TRBV28 and TRBJ1-5; possibly TRBD1 for D (6 bases). In germline, CDR1 is MDHEN, CDR2 SYDVKM. The CDR3 is 13 residues long. The germline V and J ends were trimmed by 7 bases and 3 bases, with 10 bases remaining between them. The CDR3 DNA follows: TGTGCCAGCACCGGACAGTTCAATCAGCCCCAGCATTTT. Protein product: CASTGQFNQPQHF.

This rearrangement joins TRBV9 to TRBJ2-1; tentatively, D is TRBD1 (5 bases). Germline V gene data show CDR1 as SGDLS and CDR2 as YYNGEE. The CDR3 covers 16 residues. V lost 6 bases to trimming and J lost 4 bases, with 20 bases between them. CDR3 sequence (DNA): TGTGCCAGCACTCAGCTCAGTGGGGCGATATACAATGAGCAGTTCTTC. It yields the protein CASTQLSGAIYNEQFF. The complete variable domain, with remaining parts taken from reference TRBV9 and TRBJ2-1, reads DSGVTQTPKHLITATGQRVTLRCSPRSGDLSVYWYQQSLDQGLQFLIQYYNGEERAKGNILERFSAQQFPDLHSELNLSSLELGDSALYFCASTQLSGAIYNEQFFGPGTRLTVL.

V gene TRBV6-5 combines with J gene TRBJ2-1; D is unresolved. The CDR3 spans 12 residues. The V and J ends lost 6 bases and 9 bases respectively, with 12 bases between them. Germline lookup yields CDR1 MNHEY and CDR2 SVGAGI. The CDR3 coding sequence is TGTGCCAGCAGGCTCCCTGGCGGTGAGCAGTTCTTC. Amino acid sequence: CASRLPGGEQFF.

Points on this clone: Within the sample, other DNA sequences also encode this same CDR3. The J gene is TRBJ2-1, the V gene TRBV24-1, with 9 nucleotides matching TRBD2. The CDR3 spans 16 residues. V gave up 4 bases and J gave up 3 bases; unmatched junction bases: 6. In germline, CDR1 is KGHDR, CDR2 SFDVKD. The CDR3: CATSDASSGNYNEQFF. The DNA of the CDR3 is TGTGCCACCAGTGACGCCTCTAGCGGGAACTACAATGAGCAGTTCTTC.

J is TRBJ2-7 and V is TRBV6-5; possible D gene TRBD2, 5 bases. The CDR3 is made up of 13 amino acids. Trimming stripped 5 bases from V and 6 bases from J, with 14 bases between. CDR1 and CDR2 (germline): MNHEY, SVGAGI. The CDR3 spells CASSRGRTSEQYF. CDR3 in DNA: TGTGCCAGCAGTCGGGGAAGGACGAGCGAGCAGTACTTC.

V and J are TRBV7-2 and TRBJ2-1; 8 bases match TRBD2. CDR3 length: 19 amino acids. With 1 base clipped from V and 1 base from J, the junction kept 12 bases outside the gene matches. Looked up from germline, CDR1 is SGHTA and CDR2 is FQGNSA. The CDR3 here is CASSLVVSGRPWSYNEQFF. The CDR3 DNA reads as TGTGCCAGCAGCTTAGTAGTAAGCGGGAGACCTTGGTCCTACAATGAGCAGTTCTTC. Filled out from reference TRBV7-2 and TRBJ2-1, the complete variable domain reads GAGVSQSPSNKVTEKGKDVELRCDPISGHTALYWYRQSLGQGLEFLIYFQGNSAPDKSGLPSDRFSAERTGGSVSTLTIQRTQQEDSAVYLCASSLVVSGRPWSYNEQFFGPGTRLTVL.

This chain uses TRBV24-1 with TRBJ2-4; 9 nucleotides align to TRBD1. The CDR3 extends over 15 amino acids. Germline CDR1 KGHDR, CDR2 SFDVKD. The J segment lost 7 bases and the V segment lost 4 bases, leaving 7 bases of the junction unmatched. CDR3 sequence (DNA): TGTGCCACCAGTGACCCCCGCGGACAGGGGAACATTCAGTACTTC. This translates into CATSDPRGQGNIQYF.

This clone was seen only once. V usage is TRBV9 and J usage is TRBJ2-3, with a possible D match to TRBD1 (6 bases). Germline V gene data show CDR1 as SGDLS and CDR2 as YYNGEE. The V end was cut by 3 bases, the J end by 3 bases, with 20 bases between. CDR3 length: 17 amino acids. The CDR3 DNA follows: TGTGCCAGCAGCGCCGGATTGGGGGCATTAGGTACAGATACGCAGTATTTT. This sequence encodes CASSAGLGALGTDTQYF.

This clone was picked up a small number of times. The gene calls are TRBV5-1 and TRBJ1-6; D is undetermined. This CDR3 has 12 residues. The germline gives CDR1 SGHRS, CDR2 YFSETQ. As DNA, the CDR3 is TGCCCCCCGCGAGGGTCTAATTCACCCCTCCACTTT. Its translation: CPPRGSNSPLHF. Drawing the rest from reference TRBV5-1 and TRBJ1-6, the complete variable domain is KAGVTQTPRYLIKTRGQQVTLSCSPISGHRSVSWYQQTPGQGLQFLFEYFSETQRNKGNFPGRFSGRQFSNSRSEMNVSTLELGDSALYLCPPRGSNSPLHFGNGTRLTVT.

The gene calls are TRBV7-2 and TRBJ1-5; D is undetermined. The V gene lost 5 bases and the J gene lost 4 bases, with 15 bases spanning the gap. Germline V CDR1 and CDR2: SGHTA, FQGNSA. The CDR3 extends over 15 amino acids. Here the CDR3 DNA reads TGTGCCAGCAGCGAGGACTCCTTGGGGAATCAGCCCCAGCATTTT. Its translation is CASSEDSLGNQPQHF.

This chain connects TRBV27 to TRBJ2-3; D is uncertain. Trimming cost V 1 base and J 2 bases, with 7 bases left between them. The CDR3 consists of 14 residues. The germline CDR1 and CDR2 sequences are MNHEY and SMNVEV (reference sequence). The CDR3 DNA reads as TGTGCCAGCAGTTTATGGTCTACCACAGATACGCAGTATTTT. This gives the protein CASSLWSTTDTQYF.

The chain is built from TRBV9 and TRBJ2-2; D call uncertain. The germline gives CDR1 SGDLS, CDR2 YYNGEE. Trimming left V 0 bases short and J 4 bases short, with 13 bases between. The CDR3 is made up of 16 amino acids. Here the CDR3 DNA reads TGTGCCAGCAGCGTAGCTGGTAGACTCGGCACCGGGGAGCTGTTTTTT. Its translation is CASSVAGRLGTGELFF.

The chain couples TRBV28 to TRBJ1-5; the D gene is possibly TRBD1 (5 bases). Trimming took off 6 bases at V and 0 bases at J, with 12 bases between the two ends. This CDR3 is 15 amino acids long. Germline CDR1 and CDR2: MDHEN and SYDVKM. CDR3 amino acids: CASSHRGLSNQPQHF. CDR3 nucleotide sequence: TGTGCCAGCAGCCATCGGGGACTTAGCAATCAGCCCCAGCATTTT.

The J gene is TRBJ2-2, the V gene TRBV4-3, with 12 positions matching TRBD1. The CDR3 has 17 amino acids. From germline, CDR1 is LGHNA and CDR2 YSLEER. Trimming cost V 0 bases and J 7 bases; bases outside gene matches: 6. This chain's CDR3 is CASSQDQGTGGFGELFF. DNA of the CDR3: TGCGCCAGCAGCCAAGATCAGGGGACAGGGGGCTTCGGGGAGCTGTTTTTT.

The chain couples TRBV6-5 to TRBJ1-3; no firm D call. The CDR3 has 13 amino acids. V lost 8 bases to trimming and J lost 7 bases, with 15 bases between them. CDR1 and CDR2 from the germline V gene are MNHEY and SVGAGI. CDR3 in DNA: TGTGCCAGCGGAGGTCTCCGCGGGAACACCATATATTTT. Translating gives CASGGLRGNTIYF.

This sequence joins TRBV9 and TRBJ1-1; 8 nucleotides align to TRBD1. V lost 0 bases and J lost 1; bases outside the gene matches: 5. Germline CDR1 is SGDLS and CDR2 is YYNGEE. The length of the CDR3 is 16 residues. CDR3: CASSVVRGRRNTEAFF. DNA for the CDR3: TGTGCCAGCAGCGTAGTCAGGGGGCGACGGAACACTGAAGCTTTCTTT.

This sequence joins TRBV28 and TRBJ2-7, with 10 bases lining up with TRBD2. V lost 5 bases and J lost 7; bases outside the gene matches: 8. The CDR3 contains 14 residues. The germline gives CDR1 MDHEN, CDR2 SYDVKM. This chain's CDR3 is CASSPRGLAREQYF. DNA of the CDR3: TGTGCCAGCAGTCCCCGGGGACTAGCGAGGGAGCAGTACTTC.

This clone came up once. The chain employs TRBV11-2 and TRBJ1-1, with D perhaps TRBD1 (5 bases). The CDR3 spans 15 residues. Germline CDR1 SGHAT, CDR2 FQNNGV. The V end lost 1 base, the J end lost 4 bases, and 13 bases lay between the germline ends. The CDR3 coding sequence is TGTGCCAGCAGCTTAGTTGAGGCAGGGCCCACTGAAGCTTTCTTT. This sequence encodes CASSLVEAGPTEAFF. Filled out from reference TRBV11-2 and TRBJ1-1, the complete variable domain reads EAGVAQSPRYKIIEKRQSVAFWCNPISGHATLYWYQQILGQGPKLLIQFQNNGVVDDSQLPKDRFSAERLKGVDSTLKIQPAKLEDSAVYLCASSLVEAGPTEAFFGQGTRLTVV.